A single T cell receptor beta chain is shown here with its context. This specimen comes from a study of blood T cell repertoires in COVID-19. Background on the study: The United States, Italy and Spain were the sources of the acute and convalescent COVID-19 samples. Nucleic acid was either cDNA or gDNA, and it came from T cells, B-cell-depleted T cells, or PBMCs.

Trimming pared 0 bases from V and 4 bases from J, leaving 21 bases between. Per germline, CDR1 LGHDT and CDR2 YNNKEL (reference sequence). The CDR3 sequence is 19 residues long. Seattle-derived patients entered the study during active infection and were followed longitudinally. Original processing methods: Amplifying reference gene primers gave estimates of nucleated cell counts. Using immunoSEQ multiplex PCR, the repertoire was profiled, and TCRdb retains in-frame clones only, with some absent. V and J calls and clone size follow that table, whereas D and trimming were derived from the DNA. This repertoire shows 200,000 to 300,000 clones, around 92% found once; its top ten account for around 2.5%.

Sequencing was done on a sample of peripheral blood. The source is a person aged 18 to 35 with COVID-19, enrolled during active disease. The V gene is TRBV3-1 (or the pseudogene TRBV3-2), the J gene TRBJ2-2; perhaps TRBD1 as D (7 bases). The CDR3 DNA is TGTGCCAGCAGCCAAGATACGGGGTACAGGGGAGGTAGCACCGGGGAGCTGTTTTTT. This encodes CASSQDTGYRGGSTGELFF.